This TCR beta chain was documented in a study of Graves' ophthalmopathy and Graves' hyperthyroidism. Study-wide context: Peripheral blood was gathered at first diagnosis, ahead of any treatment whatsoever.

The germline CDR1 and CDR2 sequences are SQVTM and ANQGSEA. This CDR3 contains 13 residues. The V gene end was trimmed by 7 bases and the J gene end by 0 bases; junction bases not matched to a gene: 4. Beta-chain TCR CDR3 regions were amplified from RNA transcripts. HTBI primers served in a first-round RT-PCR, which a second-round multiplex PCR followed. TCRdb itself ran the multiplex PCR reads through MiXCR, one entry per CDR3 protein. Of roughly 700,000 distinct CDR3 sequences in the sample, 35% to 50% were seen once. This clonotype was detected ten times or more. The sequencing sample was made of peripheral blood. The receptor was isolated from an adult man with Graves' ophthalmopathy. V gene TRBV29-1 combines with J gene TRBJ2-3, with TRBD1 matching 7 bases. CDR3 loop: CSGRQGSTDTQYF. For the CDR3, the DNA is TGCAGCGGCAGACAGGGAAGCACAGATACGCAGTATTTT.